One sample yielded the 24 T cell receptor beta chains listed below, sequenced in a study of CD8 T cell repertoires and HIV-1 epitope variants. Antigens of these TCRs are unknown. The data were produced by immunoSEQ multiplex PCR, yet TCRdb's version contains in-frame clones alone and is incomplete. Among several thousand clones, just under 70% were seen once, and the ten largest hold roughly 43%. Input material: cultured CD8+ T cells derived from PBMCs. The receptors come from a male donor with HIV.

The chain links TRBV28 to TRBJ2-3, with a weak D call TRBD2 (7 bases). The CDR3 is 15 amino acids. V was trimmed by 7 bases and J by 1 base, leaving 15 bases between them. Per germline, CDR1 MDHEN and CDR2 SYDVKM. The CDR3 DNA reads TGTGCCAGCATCCTTGGGGGGGGCGGCACAGATACGCAGTATTTT. Encoded protein: CASILGGGGTDTQYF.

The chain employs TRBV9 and TRBJ2-2; no definite D call. V was pared by 7 bases and J by 3 bases, with 7 bases between. The CDR3 sequence is 12 residues long. Germline-derived CDR1 and CDR2 are SGDLS and YYNGEE. The DNA of the CDR3 is TGTGCCAGCGGCCAAGACACCGGGGAGCTGTTTTTT. Translated, it gives CASGQDTGELFF.

The chain is built from TRBV9 and TRBJ2-3; 13 positions agree with TRBD2. After removal of 2 bases from V and 9 bases from J, the junction contained 9 bases not matched to a gene. This CDR3 spans 16 amino acids. Germline V lookup: CDR1 SGDLS, CDR2 YYNGEE. The CDR3 here is CASSVGTSGTLATQYF. The CDR3 DNA follows: TGTGCCAGCAGCGTCGGGACTAGCGGGACGTTGGCAACGCAGTATTTT.

Only one count was recorded for this clone. The chain couples TRBV19 to TRBJ2-7; TRBD1 matches 7 bases. This CDR3 is built from 15 residues. Germline CDR1 LNHDA, CDR2 SQIVND (reference sequence). The ends lost 6 bases at V and 0 bases at J; junction bases unmatched: 8. CDR3 protein: CASSQGTASSYEQYF. The DNA of the CDR3 is TGTGCCAGTAGCCAAGGGACAGCAAGCTCCTACGAGCAGTACTTC. The full variable domain, with the rest looked up from reference TRBV19 and TRBJ2-7, is DGGITQSPKYLFRKEGQNVTLSCEQNLNHDAMYWYRQDPGQGLRLIYYSQIVNDFQKGDIAEGYSVSREKKESFPLTVTSAQKNPTAFYLCASSQGTASSYEQYFGPGTRLTVT.

This clone has just a few counts. V gene TRBV5-4 combines with J gene TRBJ2-3; 7 bases match TRBD2. Germline V gives CDR1 SGHNT, CDR2 YYREEE (reference sequence). Trimming cost V 1 base and J 3 bases; bases outside gene matches: 5. The CDR3 is 15 residues long. CDR3 DNA sequence: TGTGCCAGCAGCTTGCTGGGCGGGGGAACAGATACGCAGTATTTT. Protein sequence: CASSLLGGGTDTQYF.

A single count supports this clone. This rearrangement joins TRBV10-2 to TRBJ2-5, with D perhaps TRBD2 (6 bases). This CDR3 has 17 amino acids. Trimming pared 2 bases from V and 5 bases from J, leaving 21 bases between. Per the germline V gene, CDR1 is WSHSY and CDR2 is SAAADI. The CDR3 nucleotides read TGCGCCAGCAGTGAGAACGATGGGACTCCGGAGGGGGAGACCCAGTACTTC. This codes for CASSENDGTPEGETQYF.

This clone was recorded a few times. This chain joins TRBV4-2 and TRBJ1-1; D not resolved. Germline V lookup: CDR1 LGHNA, CDR2 YNFKEQ. The CDR3 is 12 residues long. Trimming removed 1 base from V and 0 bases from J, with 0 bases in between. CDR3 DNA sequence: TGTGCCAGCAGCCAAGTGAACACTGAAGCTTTCTTT. It specifies CASSQVNTEAFF.

The chain couples TRBV10-3 to TRBJ1-2; a possible D gene is TRBD1 (6 bases). The CDR3 spans 13 residues. Per germline, CDR1 ENHRY and CDR2 SYGVKD. V was pared by 7 bases and J by 8 bases, with 17 bases between. The CDR3 region has the DNA TGTGCCATCATCATTCCACAGGGTAACGGCTACACCTTC. It yields the protein CAIIIPQGNGYTF.

The V gene is TRBV6-6, the J gene TRBJ2-7, with 8 bases fitting TRBD1. From germline, CDR1 is MNHNY and CDR2 SVGAGI (reference sequence). The CDR3 totals 14 residues. The V and J ends lost 7 bases and 3 bases, in that order; junction bases with no gene match: 8. CDR3 coding DNA: TGTGCCAGCACCAGGGACAGGACTCTCTACGAGCAGTACTTC. It is translated as CASTRDRTLYEQYF.

Here the CDR3 DNA reads TGTGCCAGCAGCACAGGGGACTCCATGTCAGATACGCAGTATTTT. Translating it yields CASSTGDSMSDTQYF. V usage is TRBV9 and J usage is TRBJ2-3; maybe TRBD1 (7 bases). The CDR3 covers 15 residues. Trimming took 4 bases from V and 4 from J, leaving 16 bases between them. Germline V CDR1 and CDR2: SGDLS, YYNGEE.

This chain connects TRBV5-4 to TRBJ2-7; tentatively, D is TRBD2 (7 bases). V was cut by 4 bases and J by 4 bases, with 18 bases left in between. Germline loops: CDR1 SGHNT, CDR2 YYREEE (reference sequence). This CDR3 region has 15 residues. The CDR3, as DNA: TGTGCCAGCAGCACTCCGCAAAGGGGGGGGTACGAGCAGTACTTC. Amino acids: CASSTPQRGGYEQYF. Drawing the rest from reference TRBV5-4 and TRBJ2-7, the complete variable domain is ETGVTQSPTHLIKTRGQQVTLRCSSQSGHNTVSWYQQALGQGPQFIFQYYREEENGRGNFPPRFSGLQFPNYSSELNVNALELDDSALYLCASSTPQRGGYEQYFGPGTRLTVT.

The chain links TRBV29-1 to TRBJ1-1, with a weak D call TRBD1 (5 bases). Germline V gives CDR1 SQVTM, CDR2 ANQGSEA. CDR3 length: 12 amino acids. V was pared by 1 base and J by 5 bases, with 8 bases between. The CDR3 nucleotides are TGCAGCGTTGAAGGGGGGGGGACTGAAGCTTTCTTT. Translating gives CSVEGGGTEAFF.

Here the CDR3 reads CASSLWSTGELFF. In DNA, the CDR3 is TGTGCCAGCAGCTTATGGAGCACCGGGGAGCTGTTTTTT. This rearrangement joins TRBV7-2 to TRBJ2-2; D call uncertain. Germline V gives CDR1 SGHTA, CDR2 FQGNSA. The CDR3 has 13 residues. The V end was cut by 2 bases, the J end by 4 bases, with 5 bases between.

V is TRBV5-6 and J is TRBJ1-6; D is unclear. V shed 0 bases and J shed 8 bases, with 3 bases lying between them. Germline loops: CDR1 SGHDT, CDR2 YYEEEE. This CDR3 comprises 12 residues. CDR3 loop: CASSLDDSPLHF. The DNA of the CDR3 is TGTGCCAGCAGCTTGGACGATTCACCCCTCCACTTT.

The genes are TRBV5-4 and TRBJ1-2; the D is unclear. The CDR3 has 12 amino acids. V lost 4 bases and J 5 bases, leaving 9 bases between the germline ends. The germline V gene encodes CDR1 SGHNT and CDR2 YYREEE (reference sequence). CDR3 in amino acids: CASSAGTYGYTF. CDR3 nucleotides: TGTGCCAGCAGCGCGGGTACTTATGGCTACACCTTC.

The chain joins TRBV2 to TRBJ2-5, with TRBD2 matching over 8 bases. Losses at the gene ends were 6 bases for V and 2 bases for J; bases not matched to a gene: 8. The germline V gene encodes CDR1 SNHLY and CDR2 FYNNEI. CDR3 length: 15 residues. CDR3 in DNA: TGTGCCAGCAGGGAGAGGCTAGCGGGTCAAGAGACCCAGTACTTC. This sequence encodes CASRERLAGQETQYF.

This chain's CDR3 is CASTPLRVNTEAFF. The CDR3 region has the DNA TGTGCCAGCACCCCCTTGAGGGTGAACACTGAAGCTTTCTTT. J is TRBJ1-1 and V is TRBV28; D not certain. This CDR3 has 14 amino acids. Trimming removed 7 bases at V and 0 bases at J, with 12 bases between. CDR1 MDHEN and CDR2 SYDVKM come from the germline V gene.

This chain connects TRBV9 to TRBJ2-7; D may be TRBD2 (5 bases). The CDR3 contains 14 residues. Trimming took off 0 bases at V and 0 bases at J, with 7 bases between the two ends. The germline V gene has CDR1 SGDLS and CDR2 YYNGEE. The chain's CDR3 is CASSVEGSSYEQYF. The CDR3 coding sequence is TGTGCCAGCAGCGTAGAAGGGAGCTCCTACGAGCAGTACTTC. Complete variable domain (other parts from reference TRBV9 and TRBJ2-7): DSGVTQTPKHLITATGQRVTLRCSPRSGDLSVYWYQQSLDQGLQFLIQYYNGEERAKGNILERFSAQQFPDLHSELNLSSLELGDSALYFCASSVEGSSYEQYFGPGTRLTVT.

This clone appeared a few times. The V and J genes are TRBV7-6 and TRBJ2-7, with 9 bases that match TRBD2. V was pared by 5 bases and J by 5 bases, with 7 bases of the junction left unmatched. Germline V gene data show CDR1 as SGHVS and CDR2 as FNYEAQ. This CDR3 is 14 amino acids long. CDR3 sequence: CASSPTSGWDEQYF. The CDR3 DNA is TGTGCCAGCAGCCCGACTAGCGGTTGGGACGAGCAGTACTTC.

V and J are TRBV19 and TRBJ1-5; D might be TRBD1 (5 bases). Germline V lookup: CDR1 LNHDA, CDR2 SQIVND (reference sequence). V lost 3 bases, J lost 5 bases, and 14 bases lay in between. This CDR3 contains 15 residues. DNA for the CDR3: TGTGCCAGTAGTATTGAGTGGGGGGGATATCAGCCCCAGCATTTT. This sequence encodes CASSIEWGGYQPQHF.

The chain has TRBV4-3 and TRBJ1-4, with 10 positions matching TRBD1. V lost 2 bases, J lost 0 bases, and 15 bases stayed unmatched. The length of the CDR3 is 21 residues. Germline assignment: CDR1 LGHNA and CDR2 YSLEER. CDR3 DNA sequence: TGCGCCAGCAGCCAACGCCTTTTGACGGGACAGGGGACCACAACTAATGAAAAACTGTTTTTT. It specifies CASSQRLLTGQGTTTNEKLFF.

The rearrangement uses TRBV14 and TRBJ1-2; D is unclear. Germline lookup yields CDR1 SGHDN and CDR2 FVKESK. V was cut by 1 base and J by 2 bases, with 2 bases left in between. The length of the CDR3 is 12 residues. This chain's CDR3 is CASSQGNYGYTF. CDR3 in DNA: TGTGCCAGCAGCCAAGGGAACTATGGCTACACCTTC.

The rearrangement joins TRBV27 to TRBJ2-5; D is possibly TRBD1 or TRBD2 (6 bases each). V was shortened by 3 bases and J by 4 bases, with 12 bases between the two germline ends. The CDR3 totals 14 residues. Germline V lookup: CDR1 MNHEY, CDR2 SMNVEV (reference sequence). The CDR3 region is CASSLEGVLETQYF. The CDR3 DNA sequence: TGTGCCAGCAGTTTGGAGGGGGTATTAGAGACCCAGTACTTC.

The V gene is TRBV9, the J gene TRBJ1-4, with 7 bases identical to TRBD1. Looked up from germline, CDR1 is SGDLS and CDR2 is YYNGEE. The length of the CDR3 is 15 residues. Trimming at V came to 4 bases and at J to 3 bases, leaving 6 bases not matched to a gene. The CDR3 sequence is CASSPRDSSNEKLFF. The CDR3, as DNA: TGTGCCAGCAGCCCAAGGGACAGTTCTAATGAAAAACTGTTTTTT.